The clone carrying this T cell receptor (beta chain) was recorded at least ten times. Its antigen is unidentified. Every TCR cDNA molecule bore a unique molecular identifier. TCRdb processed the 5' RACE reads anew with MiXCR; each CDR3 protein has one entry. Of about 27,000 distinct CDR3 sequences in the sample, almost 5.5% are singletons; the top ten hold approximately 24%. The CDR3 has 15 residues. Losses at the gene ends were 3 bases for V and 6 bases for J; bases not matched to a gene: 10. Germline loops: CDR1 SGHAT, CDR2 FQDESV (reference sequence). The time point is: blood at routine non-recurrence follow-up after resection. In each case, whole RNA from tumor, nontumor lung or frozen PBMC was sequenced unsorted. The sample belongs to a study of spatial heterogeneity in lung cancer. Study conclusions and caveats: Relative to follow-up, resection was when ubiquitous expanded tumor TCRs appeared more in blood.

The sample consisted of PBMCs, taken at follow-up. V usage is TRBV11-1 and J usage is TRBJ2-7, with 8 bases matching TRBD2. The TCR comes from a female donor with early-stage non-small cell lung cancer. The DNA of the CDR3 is TGTGCCAGCAGCTTTCTCGGGACTAGAATGGGCGAGCAGTACTTC. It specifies CASSFLGTRMGEQYF. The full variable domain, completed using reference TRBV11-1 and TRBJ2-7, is EAEVAQSPRYKITEKSQAVAFWCDPISGHATLYWYRQILGQGPELLVQFQDESVVDDSQLPKDRFSAERLKGVDSTLKIQPAELGDSAMYLCASSFLGTRMGEQYFGPGTRLTVT.